This T cell receptor (beta chain) was sequenced during a study of vaccination effects on CD4 cells after COVID-19. Across the whole study: Samples from a couple of convalescent patients were given 16 days and one week before vaccination.

Comment on this clone: Its antigen is not identified.

Scientists isolated CD4+ T cells after a roughly 9-day culture period ended. Infection dated between March and December 2020, before the Alpha, Beta and Delta variants reached the United States. Method: immunoSEQ multiplex PCR; TCRdb's copy keeps in-frame clones and lacks some. The sample lists approximately 60,000 clones, just over 70% occurring once. This CDR3 contains 18 residues. The source is a human donor who had a prior SARS-CoV-2 infection. Sequencing was performed on CD4+ T cells from PBMCs cultured without peptide, taken before COVID-19 vaccination. The gene calls are TRBV21-1 and TRBJ2-2; the table's D call, TRBD2, has no DNA check behind it. TRBV21-1 is flagged as a pseudogene. CDR3 sequence reads: CASSILSPRLAGTGELFF. CDR3 coding DNA: TGTGCCAGCAGCATTTTGTCCCCCCGGCTAGCGGGCACCGGGGAGCTGTTTTTT.